The 32 T cell receptor beta chains given below trace back to one sample, sequenced in a study of blood T cells in healthy people across ages. With a J-beta primer mix and a sample-barcoded 5' primer, a second PCR ran about 7 to 12 cycles. Using its own MiXCR run on the 5' RACE reads, TCRdb lists one record per CDR3 protein. The sample consists of fewer than 950,000 distinct CDR3 sequences, 40% to 65% of them appearing once. Sequencing was done on a sample of blood. All receptors come from a man aged 80 or over in good health.

The V call is TRBV29-1, the J call TRBJ2-7, with D possibly being TRBD1 or TRBD2 (5 bases each). The CDR3 runs to 12 residues. CDR1 and CDR2 from the germline V gene are SQVTM and ANQGSEA. V shed 4 bases and J shed 3 bases, with 10 bases lying between them. CDR3 amino acids: CSVGDGVYEQYF. The CDR3 bases are TGCAGCGTTGGGGACGGAGTCTACGAGCAGTACTTC.

This clonotype was detected a few times. CDR3 protein: CASSSGSGRVAKNIQYF. The CDR3 region has the DNA TGTGCCAGCAGTTCGGGAAGTGGGAGGGTTGCCAAAAACATTCAGTACTTC. The V and J genes are TRBV6-2 or TRBV6-3 and TRBJ2-4; TRBD2 matches at 7 bases. CDR1 and CDR2 (germline): MNHEY, SVGEGT. This CDR3 is built from 17 residues. The ends lost 4 bases at V and 1 base at J; junction bases unmatched: 10.

Worth noting for this clonotype: The junction and the germline gene differ at one end; a read error may be behind it. The V and J genes are TRBV9 and TRBJ2-1; 14 bases align to TRBD2. The V gene's germline CDR1 is SGDLS and CDR2 YYNGEE. This CDR3 has 16 amino acids. CDR3 DNA sequence: TGTGCCAGCAGCTCGACTAGCGGGAGGGTTGGCAATGAGCAGTCCTTC. This sequence encodes CASSSTSGRVGNEQSF.

J is TRBJ2-5 and V is TRBV6-6, with 13 bases matching TRBD2. The J call may not be correct, given that the DNA end is closer to TRBJ2-7. From germline, CDR1 is MNHNY and CDR2 SVGAGI (reference sequence). There are 16 residues in the CDR3. Written as DNA, the CDR3 is TGTGCCAGCAGTTACGGGACTAGCGGGGCCACCTACGAGCAGTACTTC. As protein: CASSYGTSGATYEQYF.

The J gene is TRBJ2-3, the V gene TRBV2; D unclear. CDR1 is SNHLY and CDR2 is FYNNEI in the germline V gene. V was trimmed by 5 bases and J by 0 bases, leaving 6 bases between them. The CDR3 totals 13 residues. The CDR3 nucleotides are TGTGCCAGCAGTCAGACTAGCACAGATACGCAGTATTTT. It is translated as CASSQTSTDTQYF.

The chain employs TRBV9 and TRBJ2-7; 10 bases fit TRBD1. CDR1 is SGDLS, CDR2 YYNGEE, per germline. J lost 2 bases, V lost 3 bases, and 5 bases had no gene match. This CDR3 has 15 residues. For the CDR3, the DNA is TGTGCCAGCAGCGCAACCGGGACAGGGGCCTACGAGCAGTACTTC. Translating gives CASSATGTGAYEQYF.

J is TRBJ1-1 and V is TRBV28; the match to TRBD1 covers 7 bases. V gave up 5 bases and J gave up 5 bases; unmatched junction bases: 8. Germline CDR1 is MDHEN and CDR2 is SYDVKM. This CDR3 region has 14 residues. This CDR3 reads CASSAHRGGTEAFF. The DNA for the CDR3 is TGTGCCAGCAGTGCACACAGGGGTGGGACTGAAGCTTTCTTT.

The J gene is TRBJ2-4, the V gene TRBV7-3; TRBD1 aligns across 8 bases. There are 18 residues in the CDR3. V dropped 4 bases and J dropped 1; count of bases not matched to a gene: 12. Germline-derived CDR1 and CDR2 are SGHTA and FQGTGA. CDR3 amino acids: CASSYGPTGGAAKNIQYF. DNA for the CDR3: TGTGCCAGCAGCTACGGACCAACAGGGGGAGCGGCCAAAAACATTCAGTACTTC.

The chain employs TRBV2 and TRBJ2-1; 11 nucleotides agree with TRBD2. Germline V gene data show CDR1 as SNHLY and CDR2 as FYNNEI. The CDR3 runs to 16 residues. V shed 6 bases, J shed 8 bases, and the junction held 12 bases outside the gene matches. CDR3 loop: CASRRVAGGPRDEQFF. The CDR3 DNA reads as TGTGCCAGCAGGAGGGTAGCGGGAGGGCCGAGGGATGAGCAGTTCTTC.

This chain uses TRBV5-1 with TRBJ2-5; D gene unclear. CDR1 is SGHRS and CDR2 is YFSETQ in the germline V gene. V lost 0 bases, J lost 1 base, and 10 bases lay in between. This CDR3 region has 15 residues. The chain's CDR3 is CASSLVGRFQETQYF. CDR3 DNA sequence: TGCGCCAGCAGCTTGGTGGGCCGGTTCCAAGAGACCCAGTACTTC. The whole variable domain, filled in from reference TRBV5-1 and TRBJ2-5, reads KAGVTQTPRYLIKTRGQQVTLSCSPISGHRSVSWYQQTPGQGLQFLFEYFSETQRNKGNFPGRFSGRQFSNSRSEMNVSTLELGDSALYLCASSLVGRFQETQYFGPGTRLLVL.

This clonotype was observed a handful of times. This chain links TRBV28 with TRBJ2-5, with 7 bases lining up with TRBD2. The ends lost 4 bases at V and 11 bases at J; junction bases unmatched: 10. This CDR3 spans 13 amino acids. Per the germline V gene, CDR1 is MDHEN and CDR2 is SYDVKM. The CDR3 DNA follows: TGTGCCAGCAGTTGGGGACCACGGGGGGAGCAGTACTTC. Translation: CASSWGPRGEQYF.

V usage is TRBV6-6 and J usage is TRBJ2-1; TRBD2 aligns across 7 bases. The CDR3 has 14 amino acids. Germline V gene lookup returns CDR1 MNHNY and CDR2 SVGAGI (reference sequence). V was pared by 6 bases and J by 6 bases, with 8 bases of the junction left unmatched. CDR3 in amino acids: CASRFGLDFNEQFF. CDR3 nucleotides: TGTGCCAGCAGGTTTGGACTAGATTTCAATGAGCAGTTCTTC.

The chain couples TRBV3-1 to TRBJ2-1; either TRBD1 or TRBD2 may supply D (5 bases each). CDR3 length: 13 amino acids. V was clipped by 2 bases and J by 12 bases, with 14 bases between them. CDR1 and CDR2 from the germline V gene are LGHDT and YNNKEL (reference sequence). CDR3 in amino acids: CASSQRTGTGQFF. The CDR3 bases are TGTGCCAGCAGCCAACGCACCGGGACGGGGCAGTTCTTC.

In the case of this clonotype: This may stem from a read error, because a much larger clone lies one nucleotide away. The V call is TRBV7-2, the J call TRBJ2-7; 7 bases agree with TRBD1. Unmatched junction bases numbered 12, after V lost 2 bases and J lost 2 bases. The length of the CDR3 is 17 residues. Germline CDR1 reads SGHTA; CDR2 reads FQGNSA. DNA for the CDR3: TGTGCCAGCAGCTTATCCCGTCGGGACAGCGTCCCCTACGAGCAGTACTTC. As protein: CASSLSRRDSVPYEQYF.

This clonotype has a handful of counts. This chain joins TRBV6-5 and TRBJ2-7; maybe TRBD2 (5 bases). The V and J ends lost 6 bases and 3 bases respectively, with 21 bases between them. The V gene's germline CDR1 is MNHEY and CDR2 SVGAGI. The CDR3 contains 16 residues. The CDR3 nucleotides are TGTGCCAGCAGCCCAGCTGGCGGCGGAGCGGTCTACGAGCAGTACTTC. This sequence encodes CASSPAGGGAVYEQYF.

The rearrangement links TRBV3-1 to TRBJ2-6; D is perhaps TRBD2 (5 bases). The CDR3 has 16 amino acids. CDR1 and CDR2 (germline): LGHDT, YNNKEL (reference sequence). The V gene lost 3 bases and the J gene lost 2 bases, with 11 bases spanning the gap. CDR3: CASSQYRGTGANVLTF. In DNA form, the CDR3 reads TGTGCCAGCAGCCAGTATCGGGGAACTGGGGCCAACGTCCTGACTTTC.

The chain joins TRBV28 to TRBJ2-7, with D maybe TRBD2 (5 bases). V was pared by 6 bases and J by 3 bases, with 15 bases between. The CDR3 length is 14 residues. CDR1 and CDR2 from the germline V gene are MDHEN and SYDVKM. DNA for the CDR3: TGTGCCAGCAGATATGTTAGCGACTACTACGAGCAGTACTTC. Translation: CASRYVSDYYEQYF.

The chain has TRBV9 and TRBJ2-1; 16 bases map to TRBD2. The CDR3 totals 19 residues. Trimming at V came to 3 bases and at J to 0 bases, leaving 6 bases not matched to a gene. Germline assignment: CDR1 SGDLS and CDR2 YYNGEE. CDR3 DNA: TGTGCCAGCAGCGCCCTGGGACTAGCGGGAGGGAGCTCCTACAATGAGCAGTTCTTC. It translates to CASSALGLAGGSSYNEQFF.

The rearrangement links TRBV30 to TRBJ2-4; D is unresolved. The J call may be faulty, since TRBJ2-7 better matches the DNA end. CDR1 GTSNPN and CDR2 SVGIG come from the germline V gene (reference sequence). The length of the CDR3 is 14 residues. CDR3 in DNA: TGTGCCTGGAGTTCAGGACGGCCCCTGTACGAGCAGTACTTC. Amino acids: CAWSSGRPLYEQYF.

This chain links TRBV20-1 with TRBJ2-3; perhaps TRBD1 as D (5 bases). This CDR3 comprises 16 residues. V lost 1 base, J lost 4 bases, and 18 bases lay in between. Germline-derived CDR1 and CDR2 are DFQATT and SNEGSKA (reference sequence). The CDR3 spells CSARVRKPGFPDTQYF. The CDR3 nucleotides read TGCAGTGCTAGAGTGAGGAAACCAGGGTTCCCAGATACGCAGTATTTT.

In this sample, this clonotype turned up once. V and J are TRBV7-9 and TRBJ2-7; 10 bases match TRBD1. This CDR3 is 15 amino acids long. The germline V gene encodes CDR1 SEHNR and CDR2 FQNEAQ (reference sequence). With V trimmed by 8 bases and J by 0 bases, 7 bases remained unmatched. CDR3 loop: CASAPRDRGSYEQYF. The CDR3 region has the DNA TGTGCCAGCGCCCCCCGGGACAGGGGCTCCTACGAGCAGTACTTC.

The chain couples TRBV20-1 to TRBJ1-3; D is ambiguous. Germline-derived CDR1 and CDR2 are DFQATT and SNEGSKA (reference sequence). The CDR3 sequence is 14 residues long. V was cut by 3 bases and J by 0 bases, with 9 bases left in between. This CDR3 is CSASWWGSGNTIYF. CDR3 bases: TGCAGTGCTAGCTGGTGGGGCTCTGGAAACACCATATATTTT.

This clonotype was observed a few times. V usage is TRBV2 and J usage is TRBJ2-1; D is possibly TRBD2 (6 bases). The CDR3 runs 17 residues. V lost 5 bases, J lost 9 bases, and 26 bases lay in between. Germline CDR1 reads SNHLY; CDR2 reads FYNNEI. The CDR3 region is CASSREEMRDRRSEQFF. CDR3 sequence (DNA): TGTGCCAGCAGTCGAGAGGAAATGCGGGATAGGCGGAGTGAGCAGTTCTTC. Supplemented by reference TRBV2 and TRBJ2-1, the full variable domain reads EPEVTQTPSHQVTQMGQEVILRCVPISNHLYFYWYRQILGQKVEFLVSFYNNEISEKSEIFDDQFSVERPDGSNFTLKIRSTKLEDSAMYFCASSREEMRDRRSEQFFGPGTRLTVL.

The rearrangement links TRBV5-1 to TRBJ2-3, with 7 bases matching TRBD2. CDR3 size: 15 residues. Per germline, CDR1 SGHRS and CDR2 YFSETQ. The ends lost 4 bases at V and 5 bases at J; junction bases unmatched: 10. The CDR3 loop is CASSPGLVGGDTQYF. The DNA of the CDR3 is TGCGCCAGCAGCCCCGGACTAGTCGGTGGAGATACGCAGTATTTT.

This clonotype was seen only a few times. The chain carries TRBV24-1 and TRBJ1-5; no clear D gene. V was pared by 5 bases and J by 0 bases, with 4 bases between. This CDR3 spans 13 amino acids. Germline loops: CDR1 KGHDR, CDR2 SFDVKD. The CDR3 DNA reads TGTGCCACCAGTGGGTATAGCAATCAGCCCCAGCATTTT. Translation gives CATSGYSNQPQHF.

The chain combines TRBV4-1 with TRBJ2-3; D is ambiguous. Germline V gives CDR1 MGHRA, CDR2 YSYEKL. The CDR3 runs 17 residues. Trimming stripped 0 bases from V and 14 bases from J, with 27 bases between. This CDR3 reads CASSQDREALWHRYAYF. The CDR3 coding sequence is TGCGCCAGCAGCCAAGATCGAGAAGCGCTTTGGCACAGATACGCGTATTTT.

In regard to this clonotype: Germline is not matched at one junction end, which may reflect a read error. This chain connects TRBV20-1 to TRBJ1-1; D perhaps matches TRBD1 (6 bases). The CDR3 is 15 residues long. The germline V gene has CDR1 DFQATT and CDR2 SNEGSKA (reference sequence). This CDR3 reads CSARDRRGLNTETFF. The DNA for the CDR3 is TGCAGTGCTAGAGATAGAAGGGGGTTGAACACTGAAACTTTCTTT.

This clonotype was observed a few times. This chain connects TRBV5-6 to TRBJ1-2; 11 bases align to TRBD1. V lost 3 bases to trimming and J lost 8 bases; unmatched junction nucleotides: 6. The CDR3 totals 14 residues. The germline gives CDR1 SGHDT, CDR2 YYEEEE. CDR3 DNA: TGTGCCAGCAGCTACGGACAGGGGGCGGGAGGCTACACCTTC. Protein sequence: CASSYGQGAGGYTF.

V usage is TRBV7-6 and J usage is TRBJ2-7; 10 nucleotides line up with TRBD2. From germline, CDR1 is SGHVS and CDR2 FNYEAQ. There are 15 residues in the CDR3. V shed 5 bases, J shed 6 bases, and the junction held 10 bases outside the gene matches. CDR3 in DNA: TGTGCCAGCAGCCCGTCTAGCGGGAGAATTCCCGAGCAGTACTTC. It is translated as CASSPSSGRIPEQYF.

Concerning this clonotype: An end of the junction differs from the germline gene, which may be a read error. This chain joins TRBV9 and TRBJ2-7; unclear D gene. Per germline, CDR1 SGDLS and CDR2 YYNGEE. This CDR3 region has 15 residues. CDR3 in DNA: TGCGCCAGCAGCGTAGGTCTCTCCACTTCCTACGAGCAGTACTTC. This encodes CASSVGLSTSYEQYF.

The chain recombines TRBV6-6 with TRBJ1-3, with D perhaps matching TRBD1 (5 bases). The germline gives CDR1 MNHNY, CDR2 SVGAGI (reference sequence). The CDR3 length is 15 residues. V lost 2 bases and J 0 bases, leaving 8 bases between the germline ends. CDR3 bases: TGTGCCAGCAGTTACGAGGGGCTCTCTGGAAACACCATATATTTT. Translated: CASSYEGLSGNTIYF.

The rearrangement joins TRBV29-1 to TRBJ1-4, with D tentatively TRBD1 (6 bases). Germline values: CDR1 SQVTM, CDR2 ANQGSEA. The V end was cut by 6 bases, the J end by 6 bases, with 17 bases between. The CDR3 totals 14 residues. The CDR3 DNA is TGCAGCGTCGCCCACAGGGCCCAGGATGAAAAACTGTTTTTT. Its translation: CSVAHRAQDEKLFF.